This T cell receptor (beta chain) appears in the sequencing data of a study of blood T cell repertoires in COVID-19. Study overall: Acute and convalescent COVID-19 samples came from the United States, Italy and Spain. T cells, B-cell-depleted T cells, or PBMCs provided the cDNA or gDNA that served as material.

Germline CDR1 SGHRS, CDR2 YFSETQ. V was pared by 0 bases and J by 6 bases, with 10 bases between. The length of the CDR3 is 14 residues. Original processing notes: Nucleated cell counts were estimated from reference gene primer amplification. The table came from immunoSEQ multiplex PCR; TCRdb's copy has only in-frame clones and leaves some out. V, J and clone size reflect that table, while D and trimming were determined from the DNA. The sample has about 250,000 clones, around 85% seen once. Sequences were obtained from peripheral blood. The chain carries TRBV5-1 and TRBJ2-1; maybe TRBD2 (6 bases). The TCR originated in an older man with acute or convalescent COVID-19. DNA of the CDR3: TGCGCCAGCAGCTTGGGCGGGGCGGCCAATGAGCAGTTCTTC. Its translation is CASSLGGAANEQFF.